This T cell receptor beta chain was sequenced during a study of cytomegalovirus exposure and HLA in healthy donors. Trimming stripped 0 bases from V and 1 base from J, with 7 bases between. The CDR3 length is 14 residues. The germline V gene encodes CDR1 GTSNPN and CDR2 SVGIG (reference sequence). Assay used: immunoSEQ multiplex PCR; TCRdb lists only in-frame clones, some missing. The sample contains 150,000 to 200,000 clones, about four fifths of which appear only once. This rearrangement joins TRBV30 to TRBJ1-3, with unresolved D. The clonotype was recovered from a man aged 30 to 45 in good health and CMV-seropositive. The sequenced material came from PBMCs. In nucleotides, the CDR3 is TGTGCCTGGAGTGTAACCACATCTGGAAACACCATATATTTT. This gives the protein CAWSVTTSGNTIYF.